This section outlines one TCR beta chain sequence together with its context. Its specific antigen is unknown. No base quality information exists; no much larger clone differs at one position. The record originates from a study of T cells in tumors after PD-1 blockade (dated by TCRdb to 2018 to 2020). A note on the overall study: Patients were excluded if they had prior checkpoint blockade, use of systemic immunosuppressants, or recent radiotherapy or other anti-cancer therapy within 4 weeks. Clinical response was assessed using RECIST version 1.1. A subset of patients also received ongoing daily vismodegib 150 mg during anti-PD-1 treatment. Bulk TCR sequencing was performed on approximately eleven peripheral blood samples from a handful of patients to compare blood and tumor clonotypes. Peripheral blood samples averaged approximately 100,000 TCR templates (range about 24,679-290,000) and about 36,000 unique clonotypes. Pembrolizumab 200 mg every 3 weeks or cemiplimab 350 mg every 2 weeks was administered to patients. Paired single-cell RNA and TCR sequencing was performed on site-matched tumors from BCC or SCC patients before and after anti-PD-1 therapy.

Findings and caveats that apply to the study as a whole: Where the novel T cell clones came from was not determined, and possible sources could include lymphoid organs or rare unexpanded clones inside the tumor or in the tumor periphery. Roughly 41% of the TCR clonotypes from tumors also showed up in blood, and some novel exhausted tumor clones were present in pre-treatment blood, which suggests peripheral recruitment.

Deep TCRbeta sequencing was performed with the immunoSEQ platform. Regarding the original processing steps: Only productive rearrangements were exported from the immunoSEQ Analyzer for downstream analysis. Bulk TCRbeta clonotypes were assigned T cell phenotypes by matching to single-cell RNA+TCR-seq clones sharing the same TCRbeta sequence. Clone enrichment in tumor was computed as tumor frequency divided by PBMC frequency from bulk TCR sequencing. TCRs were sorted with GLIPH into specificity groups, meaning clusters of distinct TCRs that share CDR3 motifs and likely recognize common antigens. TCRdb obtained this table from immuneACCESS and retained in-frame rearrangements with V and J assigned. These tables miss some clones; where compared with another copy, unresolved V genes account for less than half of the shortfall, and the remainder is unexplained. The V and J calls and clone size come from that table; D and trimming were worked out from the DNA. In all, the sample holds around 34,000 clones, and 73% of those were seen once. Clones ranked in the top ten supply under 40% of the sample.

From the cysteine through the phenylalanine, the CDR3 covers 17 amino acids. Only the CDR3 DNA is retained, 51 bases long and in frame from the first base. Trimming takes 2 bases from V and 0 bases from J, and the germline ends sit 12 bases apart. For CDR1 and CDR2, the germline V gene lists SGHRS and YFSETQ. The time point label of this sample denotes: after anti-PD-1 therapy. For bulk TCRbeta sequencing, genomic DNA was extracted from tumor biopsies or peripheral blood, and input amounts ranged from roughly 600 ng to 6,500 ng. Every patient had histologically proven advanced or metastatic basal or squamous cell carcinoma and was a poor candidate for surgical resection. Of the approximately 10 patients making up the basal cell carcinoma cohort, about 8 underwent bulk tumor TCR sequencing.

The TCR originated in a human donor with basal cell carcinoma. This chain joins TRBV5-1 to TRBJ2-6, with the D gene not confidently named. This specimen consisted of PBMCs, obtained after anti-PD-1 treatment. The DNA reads TGCGCCAGCAGCTTAGGCCAGTTAACCTCTGGGGCCAACGTCCTGACTTTC. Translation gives CASSLGQLTSGANVLTF.